This TCR beta chain was sequenced for a study of blood T cell repertoires in COVID-19. This clone was seen a few times. V lost 1 base, J lost 8 bases, and 13 bases stayed unmatched. The CDR3 extends over 16 amino acids. Per the germline V gene, CDR1 is SGHVS and CDR2 is FNYEAQ. Assay used: immunoSEQ multiplex PCR; TCRdb lists only in-frame clones, some missing. The sample includes approximately 100,000 clones, over 75% of them seen just once. The sequence came from a man in his sixties or seventies with active or convalescent COVID-19. The sample was peripheral blood. The chain is built from TRBV7-6 and TRBJ1-2, with TRBD1 matching over 7 bases. CDR3 sequence: CASSLEAPGGGMGYTF. The CDR3 DNA is TGTGCCAGCAGCTTAGAAGCCCCCGGAGGGGGCATGGGCTACACCTTC.